The 19 T cell receptor beta chains reported below all come from one sample, sequenced in a study of T-cell memory formation after mild COVID-19. Via MiXCR, TCRdb re-called the 5' RACE reads, giving one row per CDR3 protein. The data contain around 310,000 distinct CDR3 sequences, 14% of them seen just once; the ten biggest clones take up roughly 23%. Material: PBMCs or a T cell subset sorted from them (not recorded which). The receptor set was obtained from a man aged 18 to 30 who had mild COVID-19 (a few samples of this study predate the infection). Cell type and time point are not known.

V is TRBV21-1 and J is TRBJ2-3; the D call of TRBD1 is as the table states it, not checked on the DNA. TRBV21-1 is listed as a pseudogene. The CDR3 sequence is 16 residues long. The CDR3: CASSKCWGAQPDTQYF. The CDR3 DNA reads as TGTGCCAGCAGCAAATGTTGGGGGGCCCAACCAGATACGCAGTATTTT.

Here the CDR3 reads CASRRGGDLYGYTF. CDR3 bases: TGTGCCAGCAGGCGGGGAGGGGATCTCTATGGCTACACCTTC. V is TRBV7-2 and J is TRBJ1-2; D is perhaps TRBD1 (5 bases). V lost 6 bases and J 4 bases, leaving 15 bases between the germline ends. There are 14 residues in the CDR3. Germline assignment: CDR1 SGHTA and CDR2 FQGNSA.

This clonotype has at least ten counts. V and J are TRBV7-6 and TRBJ2-5, with D maybe TRBD2 (7 bases). Trimming took off 4 bases at V and 4 bases at J, with 16 bases between the two ends. The CDR3 is 15 residues long. Germline assignment: CDR1 SGHVS and CDR2 FNYEAQ. This CDR3 is CASSSPGGWGETQYF. The CDR3 DNA is TGTGCCAGCAGCTCCCCGGGGGGCTGGGGAGAGACCCAGTACTTC. The variable domain in full, completed from reference TRBV7-6 and TRBJ2-5, reads GAGVSQSPRYKVTKRGQDVALRCDPISGHVSLYWYRQALGQGPEFLTYFNYEAQQDKSGLPNDRFSAERPEGSISTLTIQRTEQRDSAMYRCASSSPGGWGETQYFGPGTRLLVL.

In its sample, this clonotype was seen once. The CDR3 nucleotides read TGCAGTGCTAGAAATGGGCAAGGGGGGGCGCGATCCTACAATGAGCAGTTCTTC. Amino acid sequence: CSARNGQGGARSYNEQFF. The rearrangement uses TRBV20-1 and TRBJ2-1; D perhaps matches TRBD2 (7 bases). The germline gives CDR1 DFQATT, CDR2 SNEGSKA (reference sequence). The CDR3 has 18 amino acids. Trimming shortened V by 2 bases and J by 1 base, and 21 bases separated the two germline ends.

The chain uses TRBV4-3 and TRBJ2-4; TRBD2 matches 10 bases. Germline trimming cut 1 base from V and 1 base from J; bases unmatched to any gene: 1. Per germline, CDR1 LGHNA and CDR2 YSLEER. This CDR3 region has 16 residues. The CDR3 is CASSQVTSGAKNIQYF. CDR3 sequence (DNA): TGCGCCAGCAGCCAAGTGACTAGCGGGGCCAAAAACATTCAGTACTTC.

There are a few counts of this clonotype. The V call is TRBV7-9, the J call TRBJ2-2; D is possibly TRBD1 or TRBD2 (6 bases each). The CDR3 totals 15 residues. Trimming took off 5 bases at V and 7 bases at J, with 17 bases between the two ends. CDR1 and CDR2 from the germline V gene are SEHNR and FQNEAQ (reference sequence). The CDR3 protein is CASSPPSGAGGELFF. As DNA, the CDR3 is TGTGCCAGCAGCCCTCCCTCGGGGGCGGGCGGGGAGCTGTTTTTT.

The chain recombines TRBV29-1 with TRBJ2-3; 10 nucleotides agree with TRBD1. Germline CDR1 and CDR2: SQVTM and ANQGSEA. With V trimmed by 7 bases and J by 4 bases, 11 bases remained unmatched. The CDR3 sequence is 15 residues long. In DNA form, the CDR3 reads TGCAGCGACGTCAGTCCCGGGACAGGGGCAGATACGCAGTATTTT. Amino acid sequence: CSDVSPGTGADTQYF.

This clonotype has just a few counts. The rearrangement links TRBV30 to TRBJ2-7; D is unclear. Germline CDR1 and CDR2: GTSNPN and SVGIG (reference sequence). This CDR3 is built from 11 residues. Trimming removed 5 bases at V and 4 bases at J, with 9 bases between. CDR3 amino acids: CAWGESYEQYF. The CDR3 DNA reads as TGTGCCTGGGGAGAGTCGTACGAGCAGTACTTC.

This clonotype was observed a handful of times. This chain uses TRBV6-2 or TRBV6-3 with TRBJ1-1, with D uncertain. The CDR3 has 14 amino acids. V was pared by 6 bases and J by 5 bases, with 16 bases between. The germline gives CDR1 MNHEY, CDR2 SVGEGT. CDR3 protein: CASRLYPRETEAFF. The CDR3 DNA sequence: TGTGCCAGCAGACTTTACCCCCGCGAGACTGAAGCTTTCTTT.

The CDR3 reads CASSKARGTSYEQYF. CDR3 DNA: TGTGCCAGCAGCAAAGCCCGCGGGACATCCTACGAGCAGTACTTC. V usage is TRBV21-1 and J usage is TRBJ2-7; no DNA check was done on the table's D call, TRBD1. TRBV21-1 corresponds to a pseudogene. The CDR3 consists of 15 residues.

The chain employs TRBV5-1 and TRBJ2-5; the D is unclear. CDR1 is SGHRS, CDR2 YFSETQ, per germline. The CDR3 sequence is 14 residues long. Trimming removed 1 base from V and 1 base from J, with 8 bases in between. The CDR3 spells CASSLQLPQETQYF. The DNA for the CDR3 is TGCGCCAGCAGCTTGCAGCTACCCCAAGAGACCCAGTACTTC.

This clonotype came up a few times. V gene TRBV5-1 combines with J gene TRBJ2-5, with TRBD2 matching over 11 bases. Per germline, CDR1 SGHRS and CDR2 YFSETQ. With V trimmed by 2 bases and J by 5 bases, 5 bases remained unmatched. The CDR3 extends over 15 amino acids. This chain's CDR3 is CASSFLAGGEETQYF. DNA of the CDR3: TGCGCCAGCAGCTTCCTAGCGGGGGGTGAGGAGACCCAGTACTTC.

This clonotype showed up just a few times. V and J are TRBV29-1 and TRBJ2-3; D unclear. CDR1 is SQVTM and CDR2 is ANQGSEA in the germline V gene. The CDR3 contains 15 residues. Trimming took 2 bases from V and 2 from J, leaving 14 bases between them. The CDR3 nucleotides read TGCAGCGTTGAATTAGTGGGGAACACCACAGATACGCAGTATTTT. Translation: CSVELVGNTTDTQYF.

This clonotype was found a few times. This chain connects TRBV11-1 to TRBJ2-3; TRBD2 agrees at 9 bases. Losses at the gene ends were 0 bases for V and 3 bases for J; bases not matched to a gene: 1. The V gene's germline CDR1 is SGHAT and CDR2 FQDESV (reference sequence). This CDR3 region has 15 residues. CDR3 residues: CASSLALAGTDTQYF. Written as DNA, the CDR3 is TGTGCCAGCAGCTTAGCGCTAGCGGGGACAGATACGCAGTATTTT.

The sample holds a few counts of this clonotype. The chain has TRBV10-3 and TRBJ1-2; D is perhaps TRBD1 (5 bases). CDR1 is ENHRY and CDR2 is SYGVKD in the germline V gene. The length of the CDR3 is 13 residues. V gave up 7 bases and J gave up 3 bases, with 12 bases separating them. CDR3 nucleotide sequence: TGTGCCATCACCCCAGACAGAGACTATGGCTACACCTTC. Its protein product is CAITPDRDYGYTF.

This clonotype appeared many times. The chain combines TRBV4-3 with TRBJ2-7; D remains ambiguous. Germline assignment: CDR1 LGHNA and CDR2 YSLEER. The V gene lost 0 bases and the J gene lost 4 bases, with 25 bases spanning the gap. This CDR3 has 19 amino acids. CDR3 loop: CASSQDISVPTDDRYEQYF. The CDR3 bases are TGCGCCAGCAGCCAAGATATATCCGTCCCGACGGATGATCGTTACGAGCAGTACTTC.

There are a few counts of this clonotype. The chain is built from TRBV2 and TRBJ2-5; D is undetermined. V dropped 7 bases and J dropped 2 bases, with 5 bases sitting between them. The CDR3 is 11 amino acids. Germline V gene sequence: CDR1 SNHLY, CDR2 FYNNEI. CDR3 amino acids: CASTIQETQYF. The CDR3 region has the DNA TGTGCCAGCACCATTCAAGAGACCCAGTACTTC.

In its sample, this clonotype was seen a few times. CDR3 nucleotides: TGTGCCAGCAGTCCCCCAGGGGCAGATACGCAGTATTTT. It yields the protein CASSPPGADTQYF. The chain combines TRBV6-5 with TRBJ2-3; possible D gene TRBD1, 6 bases. The CDR3 is made up of 13 amino acids. Trimming cost V 5 bases and J 4 bases, with 10 bases left between them. The V gene's germline CDR1 is MNHEY and CDR2 SVGAGI.

V usage is TRBV11-2 and J usage is TRBJ2-3; 11 positions agree with TRBD2. Germline V lookup: CDR1 SGHAT, CDR2 FQNNGV. The CDR3 runs to 14 residues. The ends lost 5 bases at V and 4 bases at J; junction bases unmatched: 2. DNA of the CDR3: TGTGCCAGCAGCCGACTAGCGGGGTCAGATACGCAGTATTTT. This codes for CASSRLAGSDTQYF.